These 11 T cell receptor beta chains were sequenced from one sample in a study of OX40 agonist ivuxolimab in advanced cancers. The data were produced by immunoSEQ multiplex PCR, yet TCRdb's version contains in-frame clones alone and is incomplete. The sample carries tens of thousands of clones, 85% to 90% recorded once. Here the sequenced sample was CD4+ or CD8+ T cells sorted from blood, taken in a trial of the OX40 agonist ivuxolimab. These receptors were obtained from an adult with an advanced solid tumor such as melanoma, head and neck, liver or kidney cancer.

This chain uses TRBV7-6 with TRBJ1-3; no clear D. Trimming removed 1 base at V and 4 bases at J, with 11 bases between. The CDR3 runs 15 residues. Germline V gene data show CDR1 as SGHVS and CDR2 as FNYEAQ. The CDR3 is CASSLGPVGGNTIYF. DNA for the CDR3: TGTGCCAGCAGCTTAGGTCCCGTGGGGGGAAACACCATATATTTT.

This clone was detected a few times. The J gene is TRBJ2-3, the V gene TRBV7-9; no definite D call. With 4 bases removed from V and 4 bases from J, the gap between germline ends came to 9 bases. Germline CDR1 and CDR2: SEHNR and FQNEAQ (reference sequence). The CDR3 has 13 amino acids. The CDR3 sequence: CASSSGRADTQYF. CDR3 DNA sequence: TGTGCCAGCAGCTCAGGACGGGCAGATACGCAGTATTTT. Full variable domain (rest looked up from reference TRBV7-9 and TRBJ2-3): DTGVSQNPRHKITKRGQNVTFRCDPISEHNRLYWYRQTLGQGPEFLTYFQNEAQLEKSRLLSDRFSAERPKGSFSTLEIQRTEQGDSAMYLCASSSGRADTQYFGPGTRLTVL.

Here the CDR3 DNA reads TGTGCCAGTAGTCCCGCTACAGGGGCAGGCACTGAAGCTTTCTTT. It codes for CASSPATGAGTEAFF. The rearrangement joins TRBV19 to TRBJ1-1; TRBD1 agrees at 7 bases. The junction had 10 bases not matched to a gene; V was cut back by 5 bases and J by 4 bases. The CDR3 loop spans 15 amino acids. Germline CDR1 LNHDA, CDR2 SQIVND (reference sequence).

V is TRBV15 and J is TRBJ1-5; D might be TRBD1 (5 bases). This CDR3 spans 14 amino acids. Germline CDR1 LNHNV, CDR2 YYDKDF (reference sequence). V shed 1 base and J shed 5 bases, with 9 bases lying between them. CDR3 loop: CATSRVSRDQPQHF. In nucleotides, the CDR3 is TGTGCCACCAGCAGAGTTTCCAGGGATCAGCCCCAGCATTTT.

The chain recombines TRBV5-1 with TRBJ2-2; TRBD2 might be the D (6 bases). The V gene's germline CDR1 is SGHRS and CDR2 YFSETQ. V was trimmed by 6 bases and J by 4 bases, leaving 13 bases between them. The CDR3 loop spans 14 amino acids. CDR3: CASTKDGSTGELFF. In DNA form, the CDR3 reads TGCGCCAGCACAAAGGACGGGAGCACCGGGGAGCTGTTTTTT.

In this sample, this clone turned up once. The V and J genes are TRBV20-1 and TRBJ1-2, with 9 bases aligning to TRBD1. CDR1 is DFQATT, CDR2 SNEGSKA, per germline (reference sequence). The CDR3 is 11 residues long. The V and J ends lost 4 bases and 8 bases, in that order; junction bases with no gene match: 2. The CDR3 sequence is CSAMDRGGYTF. In DNA form, the CDR3 reads TGCAGTGCTATGGACAGGGGCGGCTACACCTTC.

The chain joins TRBV23-1 to TRBJ1-1; 12 bases match TRBD1. TRBV23-1 is designated an ORF whose function remains uncertain. CDR3 length equals 15 residues. The V gene end was trimmed by 10 bases and the J gene end by 3 bases; junction bases not matched to a gene: 9. In DNA, the CDR3 is TGCGCCACCTCAGAGGGACAGGGGGCGGACACTGAAGCTTTCTTT. Translating it yields CATSEGQGADTEAFF.

This clone came up a few times. V and J are TRBV9 and TRBJ2-3, with 10 positions matching TRBD2. With V trimmed by 1 base and J by 3 bases, 2 bases remained unmatched. Per the germline V gene, CDR1 is SGDLS and CDR2 is YYNGEE. The CDR3 sequence is 15 residues long. The CDR3 loop is CASSVLAGATDTQYF. For the CDR3, the DNA is TGTGCCAGCAGCGTACTAGCGGGAGCTACAGATACGCAGTATTTT.

V usage is TRBV30 and J usage is TRBJ1-2; no firm D call. The length of the CDR3 is 12 residues. Germline CDR1 GTSNPN, CDR2 SVGIG (reference sequence). Trimming cost V 4 bases and J 0 bases, with 6 bases left between them. This CDR3 is CAWTGANYGYTF. The CDR3 DNA reads as TGTGCCTGGACGGGAGCTAACTATGGCTACACCTTC.

The rearrangement uses TRBV27 and TRBJ2-2; 7 bases match TRBD2. The length of the CDR3 is 18 residues. With 10 bases clipped from V and 0 bases from J, the junction kept 17 bases outside the gene matches. Germline CDR1 reads MNHEY; CDR2 reads SMNVEV (reference sequence). The CDR3 sequence is CATSTSPGRRTNTGELFF. The CDR3 DNA reads as TGTGCCACCTCGACTTCCCCCGGGAGGAGGACGAACACCGGGGAGCTGTTTTTT.

The V gene is TRBV9, the J gene TRBJ2-7; 8 bases fit TRBD2. Germline V gives CDR1 SGDLS, CDR2 YYNGEE. The ends lost 3 bases at V and 4 bases at J; junction bases unmatched: 15. The CDR3 contains 17 residues. The CDR3, as DNA: TGTGCCAGCAGCGAGGGACACACCTGGCGGGAGGCGTACGAGCAGTACTTC. It yields the protein CASSEGHTWREAYEQYF.